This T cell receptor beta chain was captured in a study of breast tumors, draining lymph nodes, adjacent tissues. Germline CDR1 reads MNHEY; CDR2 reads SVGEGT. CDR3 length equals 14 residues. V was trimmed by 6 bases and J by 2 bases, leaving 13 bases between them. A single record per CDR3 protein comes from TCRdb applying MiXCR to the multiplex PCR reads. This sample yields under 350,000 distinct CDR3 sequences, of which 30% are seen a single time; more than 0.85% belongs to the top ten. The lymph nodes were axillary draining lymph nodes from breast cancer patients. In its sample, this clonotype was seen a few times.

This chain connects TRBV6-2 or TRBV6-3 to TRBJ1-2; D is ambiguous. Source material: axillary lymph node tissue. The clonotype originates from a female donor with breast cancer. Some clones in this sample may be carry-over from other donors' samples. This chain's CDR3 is CASRTPVENYGYTF. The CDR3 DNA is TGTGCCAGCAGAACCCCTGTCGAGAACTATGGCTACACCTTC.